These T cell receptor beta chains were read from a single sample in a study of blood T cell repertoires in COVID-19. Sequenced by immunoSEQ multiplex PCR; TCRdb stores in-frame clones only, minus some. The sample contains about 210,000 clones, 65% to 85% of which appear only once. The sequencing sample was made of peripheral blood. These receptors originate from a woman aged 45-59 years with acute or convalescent COVID-19. Both conserved end residues are trimmed from each CDR3.

J gene,V gene,CDR3 length,CDR3 protein
TRBJ2-7,TRBV28,15,ASSLPRRDRGMREQY
TRBJ2-1,TRBV19,13,ASNLLAGSYNEQF
TRBJ1-5,TRBV2,13,ASSERTGSNQPQH
TRBJ1-1,TRBV5-5,10,ASTKLGGEAF
TRBJ1-1,TRBV2,13,ASSLGGAAYTEAF
TRBJ2-7,TRBV7-2,10,ASSSVSYEQY
TRBJ1-5,TRBV27,11,ATSGTGGQPQH
TRBJ2-1,TRBV27,11,ASRLAGRNEQF
TRBJ1-1,TRBV11-3,14,ASSSGQGARSTEAF
TRBJ2-7,TRBV24-1,13,ATSGWGGNSYEQY
TRBJ2-2,TRBV9,14,ASSPRTGTRSGELF
TRBJ2-1,TRBV6-5,11,ASSLFRYGEQF
TRBJ1-2,TRBV18,12,ASSPPGQPYGYT
TRBJ1-4,TRBV12-2,10,ASRPLTEKLF
TRBJ1-1,TRBV27,15,ASIHKPGHKLNTEAF
TRBJ2-7,TRBV20-1,9,SASGAYEQY
TRBJ2-7,TRBV28,13,ASSLYPSGYYEQY
TRBJ2-1,TRBV5-5,11,ASSLTRQAQQF
TRBJ2-6,TRBV6-5,11,ASQNSGANVLT
TRBJ2-7,TRBV28,11,ASTGTGAQRQY
TRBJ2-1,TRBV3-1/TRBV3-2,14,ASSPPGLAGWNEQF
TRBJ2-5,TRBV25-1,14,ASSEMGGLKGETQY
TRBJ1-2,TRBV2,14,ASSVSGQPSRDGYT